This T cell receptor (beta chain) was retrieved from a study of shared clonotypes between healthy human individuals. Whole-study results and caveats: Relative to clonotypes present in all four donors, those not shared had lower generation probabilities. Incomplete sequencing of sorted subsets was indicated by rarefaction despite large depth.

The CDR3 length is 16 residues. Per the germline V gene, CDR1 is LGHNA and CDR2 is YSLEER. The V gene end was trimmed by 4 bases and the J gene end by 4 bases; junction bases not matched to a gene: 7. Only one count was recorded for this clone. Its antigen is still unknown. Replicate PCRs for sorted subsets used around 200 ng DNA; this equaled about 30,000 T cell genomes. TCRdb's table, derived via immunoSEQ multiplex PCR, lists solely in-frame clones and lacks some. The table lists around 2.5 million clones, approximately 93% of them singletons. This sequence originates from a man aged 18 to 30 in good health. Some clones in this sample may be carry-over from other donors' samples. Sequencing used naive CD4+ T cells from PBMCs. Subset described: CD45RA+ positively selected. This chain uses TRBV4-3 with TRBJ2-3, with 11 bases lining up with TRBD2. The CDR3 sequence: CASSPQLAGAADTQYF. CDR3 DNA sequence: TGCGCCAGCAGCCCCCAACTAGCGGGAGCCGCAGATACGCAGTATTTT.